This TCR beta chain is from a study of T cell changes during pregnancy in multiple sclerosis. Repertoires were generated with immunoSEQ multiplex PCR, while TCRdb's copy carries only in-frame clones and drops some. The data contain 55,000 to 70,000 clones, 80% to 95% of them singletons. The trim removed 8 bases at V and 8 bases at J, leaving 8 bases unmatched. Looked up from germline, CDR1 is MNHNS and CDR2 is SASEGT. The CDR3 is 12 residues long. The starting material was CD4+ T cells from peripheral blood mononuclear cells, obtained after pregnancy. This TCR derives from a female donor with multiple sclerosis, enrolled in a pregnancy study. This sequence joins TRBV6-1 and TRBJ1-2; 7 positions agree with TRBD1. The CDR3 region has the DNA TGTGCCAGCGTACGGGACAGTTTAGGCTACACCTTC. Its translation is CASVRDSLGYTF.